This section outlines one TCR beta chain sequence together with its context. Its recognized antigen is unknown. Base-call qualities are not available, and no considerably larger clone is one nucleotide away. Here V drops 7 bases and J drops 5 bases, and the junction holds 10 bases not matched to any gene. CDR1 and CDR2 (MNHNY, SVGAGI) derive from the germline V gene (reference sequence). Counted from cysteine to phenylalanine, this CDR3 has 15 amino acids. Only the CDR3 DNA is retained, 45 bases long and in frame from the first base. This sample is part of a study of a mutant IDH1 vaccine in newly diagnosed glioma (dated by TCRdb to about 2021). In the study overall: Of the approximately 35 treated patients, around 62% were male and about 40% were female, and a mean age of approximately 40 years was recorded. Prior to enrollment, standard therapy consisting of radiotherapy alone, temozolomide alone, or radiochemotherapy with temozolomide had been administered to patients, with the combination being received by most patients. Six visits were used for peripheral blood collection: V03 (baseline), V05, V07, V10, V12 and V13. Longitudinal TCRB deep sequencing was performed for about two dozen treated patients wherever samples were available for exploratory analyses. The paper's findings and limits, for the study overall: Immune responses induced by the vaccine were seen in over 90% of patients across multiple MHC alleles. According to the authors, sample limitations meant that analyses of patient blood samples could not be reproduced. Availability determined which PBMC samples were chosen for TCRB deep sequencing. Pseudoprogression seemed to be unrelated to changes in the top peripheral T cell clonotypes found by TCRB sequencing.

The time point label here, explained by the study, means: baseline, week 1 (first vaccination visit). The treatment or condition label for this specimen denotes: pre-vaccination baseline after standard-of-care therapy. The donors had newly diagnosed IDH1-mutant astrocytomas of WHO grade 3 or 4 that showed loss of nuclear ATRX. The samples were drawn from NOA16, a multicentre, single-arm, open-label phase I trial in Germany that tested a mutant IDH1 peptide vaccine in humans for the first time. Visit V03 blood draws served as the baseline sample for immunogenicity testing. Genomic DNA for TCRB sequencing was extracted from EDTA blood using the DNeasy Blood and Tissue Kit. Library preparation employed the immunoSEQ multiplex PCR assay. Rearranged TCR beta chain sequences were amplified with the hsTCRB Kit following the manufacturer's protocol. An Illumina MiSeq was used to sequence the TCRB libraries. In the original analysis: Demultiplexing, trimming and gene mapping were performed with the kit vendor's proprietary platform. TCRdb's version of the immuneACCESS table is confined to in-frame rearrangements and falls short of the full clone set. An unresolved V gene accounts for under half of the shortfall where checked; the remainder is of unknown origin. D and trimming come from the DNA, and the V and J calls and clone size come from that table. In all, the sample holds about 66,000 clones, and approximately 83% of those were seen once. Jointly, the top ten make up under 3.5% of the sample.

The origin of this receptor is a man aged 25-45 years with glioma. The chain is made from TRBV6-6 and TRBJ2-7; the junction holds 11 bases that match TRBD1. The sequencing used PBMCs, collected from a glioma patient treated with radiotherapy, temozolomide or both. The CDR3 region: CASTEHGQGADEQYF. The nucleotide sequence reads TGTGCCAGCACCGAGCATGGACAGGGGGCCGACGAGCAGTACTTC.